Below are 8 T cell receptor beta chains sequenced from a single sample in a study of early T cells in non-severe SARS-CoV-2 infection. TCRdb re-derived calls from the 5' RACE reads in MiXCR, one entry per CDR3 protein. The data hold 20,000 to 25,000 distinct CDR3 sequences, with around 5% observed a single time. The material sequenced was whole blood. All receptors derive from an adult who was a healthcare worker with PCR-confirmed SARS-CoV-2 infection or an uninfected control (not recorded which).

This clonotype has at least ten counts. V gene TRBV27 combines with J gene TRBJ2-7, with 7 bases aligning to TRBD1. The length of the CDR3 is 16 residues. J was trimmed by 0 bases and V by 3 bases; bases with no gene match: 8. The germline V gene has CDR1 MNHEY and CDR2 SMNVEV (reference sequence). In DNA, the CDR3 is TGTGCCAGCAGTTTTCAGGGGGACAGATACTCCTACGAGCAGTACTTC. It codes for CASSFQGDRYSYEQYF.

In this sample, this clonotype turned up many times. V is TRBV28 and J is TRBJ2-7; 9 positions agree with TRBD2. The V gene end was trimmed by 10 bases and the J gene end by 4 bases; junction bases not matched to a gene: 5. The germline CDR1 and CDR2 sequences are MDHEN and SYDVKM. This CDR3 region has 12 residues. The DNA of the CDR3 is TGTGCCATCCAGACTAGCGGTTACGAGCAGTACTTC. Translated: CAIQTSGYEQYF.

This clonotype was found many times. The chain employs TRBV12-3 or TRBV12-4 and TRBJ1-3; D is undetermined. The germline V and J ends were trimmed by 4 bases and 8 bases, with 18 bases remaining between them. CDR3 size: 15 residues. CDR3 residues: CASSYRIGRPDTIYF. In nucleotides, the CDR3 is TGTGCCAGCAGTTATAGAATTGGTCGTCCGGACACCATATATTTT.

CDR3 sequence: CATSDWRRAGNEQFF. The CDR3 DNA is TGTGCCACCAGTGACTGGCGGCGGGCTGGGAATGAGCAGTTCTTC. The V call is TRBV24-1, the J call TRBJ2-1; a possible D gene is TRBD2 (5 bases). Trimming took off 4 bases at V and 7 bases at J, with 16 bases between the two ends. The germline V gene has CDR1 KGHDR and CDR2 SFDVKD. This CDR3 spans 15 amino acids.

This clonotype was detected a few times. The chain joins TRBV19 to TRBJ2-3; no definite D call. The germline V and J ends were trimmed by 6 bases and 0 bases, with 7 bases remaining between them. This CDR3 comprises 13 residues. CDR1 is LNHDA, CDR2 SQIVND, per germline (reference sequence). The CDR3 sequence: CASRKGSTDTQYF. CDR3 in DNA: TGTGCCAGTAGAAAGGGTAGCACAGATACGCAGTATTTT.

With regard to this clonotype: Being one base from a much bigger clone, this may be a read error. J is TRBJ2-5 and V is TRBV5-5; 9 bases line up with TRBD1. Trimming took 7 bases from V and 5 from J; bases not matched to a gene: 12. Germline V gene lookup returns CDR1 SGHKS and CDR2 YYEKEE (reference sequence). There are 15 residues in the CDR3. The CDR3 sequence is CASCPTNRGLETQYF. The DNA of the CDR3 is TGTGCCAGCTGCCCCACAAACAGGGGGCTGGAGACCCAGTACTTC.

The chain joins TRBV18 to TRBJ2-1; tentatively, D is TRBD1 (6 bases). V was cut by 5 bases and J by 8 bases, with 16 bases left in between. The CDR3 covers 14 residues. Germline V gene lookup returns CDR1 KGHSH and CDR2 LQKENI. CDR3 coding DNA: TGTGCCAGCTCATTCACAGGGCCCGTGGATGAGCAGTTCTTC. Translated: CASSFTGPVDEQFF.

This clonotype appeared a few times. The chain combines TRBV14 with TRBJ2-1; 7 bases line up with TRBD2. With V trimmed by 4 bases and J by 3 bases, 9 bases remained unmatched. Germline CDR1 is SGHDN and CDR2 is FVKESK. The CDR3 covers 16 residues. The CDR3 nucleotides read TGTGCCAGCAGCCTATACACGGGACTAATCTACAATGAGCAGTTCTTC. Its translation is CASSLYTGLIYNEQFF.